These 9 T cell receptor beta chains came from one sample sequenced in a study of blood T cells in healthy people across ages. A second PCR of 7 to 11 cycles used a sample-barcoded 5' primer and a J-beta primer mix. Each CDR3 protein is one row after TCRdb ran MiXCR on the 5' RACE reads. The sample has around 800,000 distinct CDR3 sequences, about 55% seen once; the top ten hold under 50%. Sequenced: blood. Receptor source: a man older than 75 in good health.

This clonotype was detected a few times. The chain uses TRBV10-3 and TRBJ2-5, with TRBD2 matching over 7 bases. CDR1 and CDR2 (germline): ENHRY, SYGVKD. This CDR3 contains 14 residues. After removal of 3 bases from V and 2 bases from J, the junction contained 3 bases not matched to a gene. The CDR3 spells CAISERGGQETQYF. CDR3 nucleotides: TGTGCCATCAGTGAAAGGGGAGGGCAAGAGACCCAGTACTTC.

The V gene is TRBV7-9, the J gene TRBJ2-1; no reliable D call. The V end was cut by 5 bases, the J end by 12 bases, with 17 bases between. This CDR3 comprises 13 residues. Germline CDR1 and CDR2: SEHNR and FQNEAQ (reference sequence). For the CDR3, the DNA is TGTGCCAGCAGCGTAGGAGCTAACCCGTGGCAGTTCTTC. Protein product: CASSVGANPWQFF.

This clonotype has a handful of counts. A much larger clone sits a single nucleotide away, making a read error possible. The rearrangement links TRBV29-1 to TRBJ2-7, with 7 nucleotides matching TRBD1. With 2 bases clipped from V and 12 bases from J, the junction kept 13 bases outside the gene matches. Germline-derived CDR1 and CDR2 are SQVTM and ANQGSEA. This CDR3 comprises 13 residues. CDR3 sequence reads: CSVELGQQETLYF. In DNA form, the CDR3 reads TGCAGCGTTGAACTGGGACAGCAAGAGACCCTGTACTTC.

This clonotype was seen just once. The DNA of the CDR3 is TGCGCCAGCAGCGATACAGGGATTAGATACGCGTATTTT. It is translated as CASSDTGIRYAYF. The rearrangement uses TRBV5-1 and TRBJ2-3; D might be TRBD1 (6 bases). This CDR3 has 13 amino acids. V dropped 4 bases and J dropped 14 bases, with 20 bases sitting between them. Germline CDR1 is SGHRS and CDR2 is YFSETQ.

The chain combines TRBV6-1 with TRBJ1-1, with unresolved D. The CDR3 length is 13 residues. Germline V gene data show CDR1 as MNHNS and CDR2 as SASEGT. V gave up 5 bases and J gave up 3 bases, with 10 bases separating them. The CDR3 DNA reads TGTGCCAGCAGTAAAGGGATGGACACTGAAGCTTTCTTT. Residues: CASSKGMDTEAFF.

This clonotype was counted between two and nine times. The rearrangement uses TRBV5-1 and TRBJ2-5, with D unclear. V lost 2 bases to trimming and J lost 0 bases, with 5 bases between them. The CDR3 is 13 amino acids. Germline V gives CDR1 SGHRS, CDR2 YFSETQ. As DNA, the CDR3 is TGCGCCAGCAGCTTTACGAACCAAGAGACCCAGTACTTC. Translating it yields CASSFTNQETQYF. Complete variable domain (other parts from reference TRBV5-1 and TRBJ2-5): KAGVTQTPRYLIKTRGQQVTLSCSPISGHRSVSWYQQTPGQGLQFLFEYFSETQRNKGNFPGRFSGRQFSNSRSEMNVSTLELGDSALYLCASSFTNQETQYFGPGTRLLVL.

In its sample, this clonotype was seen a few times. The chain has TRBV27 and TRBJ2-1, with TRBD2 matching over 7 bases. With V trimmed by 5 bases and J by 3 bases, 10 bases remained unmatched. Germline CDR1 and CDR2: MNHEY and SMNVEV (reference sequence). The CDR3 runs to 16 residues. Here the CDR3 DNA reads TGTGCCAGCAGTCCTAGGACGGGAGGAGGCTACAATGAGCAGTTCTTC. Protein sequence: CASSPRTGGGYNEQFF.

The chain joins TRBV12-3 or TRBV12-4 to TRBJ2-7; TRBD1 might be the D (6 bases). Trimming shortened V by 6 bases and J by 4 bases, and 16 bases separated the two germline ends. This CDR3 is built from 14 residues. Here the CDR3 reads CASSSTGQIYEQYF. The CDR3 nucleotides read TGTGCCAGCAGCTCCACGGGACAAATTTACGAGCAGTACTTC.

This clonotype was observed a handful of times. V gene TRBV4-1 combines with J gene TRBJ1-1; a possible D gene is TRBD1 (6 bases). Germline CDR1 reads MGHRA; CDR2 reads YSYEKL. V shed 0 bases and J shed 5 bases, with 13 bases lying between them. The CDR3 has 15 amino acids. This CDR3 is CASSQDLADRTEAFF. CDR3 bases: TGCGCCAGCAGCCAAGATTTGGCAGACAGGACTGAAGCTTTCTTT.